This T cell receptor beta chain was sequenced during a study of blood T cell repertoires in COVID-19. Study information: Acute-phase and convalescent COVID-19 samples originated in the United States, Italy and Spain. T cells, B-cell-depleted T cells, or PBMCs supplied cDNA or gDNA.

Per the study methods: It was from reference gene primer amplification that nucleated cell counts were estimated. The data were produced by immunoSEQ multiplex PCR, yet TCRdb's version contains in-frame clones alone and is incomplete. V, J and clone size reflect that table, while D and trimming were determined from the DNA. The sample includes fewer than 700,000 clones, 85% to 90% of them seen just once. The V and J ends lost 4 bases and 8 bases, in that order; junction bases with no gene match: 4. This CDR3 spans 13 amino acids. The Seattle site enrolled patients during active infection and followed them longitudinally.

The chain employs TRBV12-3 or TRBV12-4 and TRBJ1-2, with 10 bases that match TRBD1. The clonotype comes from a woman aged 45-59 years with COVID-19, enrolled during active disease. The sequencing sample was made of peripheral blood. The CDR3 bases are TGTGCCAGCAGTTATGGGACAGGGGAAGGCTACACCTTC. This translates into CASSYGTGEGYTF.